Here is one T cell receptor (beta chain) with its context. Its specificity is not known. Using a J-beta primer mix together with a sample-barcoded 5' primer, a second PCR was run for roughly 7 to 12 cycles. TCRdb passed the 5' RACE reads through MiXCR, listing each CDR3 protein once. Seen here are some 1,500,000 distinct CDR3 sequences, about 42% observed once, and the top ten hold approximately 4%. The CDR3 covers 12 residues. V was trimmed by 3 bases and J by 2 bases, leaving 7 bases between them. Germline V gene data show CDR1 as SQVTM and CDR2 as ANQGSEA. The data stem from a study of blood T cells in healthy people across ages. Study findings and constraints: Diversity of TCR beta per million T cells declined in a roughly linear way with age. Both higher diversity and more naive CD4+ cells marked long-lived donors when set against aged donors.

The clonotype comes from a young woman in good health. Sequenced input: blood. The gene calls are TRBV29-1 and TRBJ2-5; D is unclear. The CDR3 nucleotides are TGCAGCGTTGAGTCGACTCAAGAGACCCAGTACTTC. This sequence encodes CSVESTQETQYF.